This T cell receptor beta chain is drawn from a study of T cells in Graves' hyperthyroidism and ophthalmopathy. The CDR3 regions of TCR beta were amplified from RNA transcripts. The HTBI primer set drove a first-round RT-PCR of the TCR CDR3. TCRdb reanalysed the multiplex PCR reads using MiXCR and keeps one entry per CDR3 protein. There are approximately 300,000 distinct CDR3 sequences in the sample; about 15% occur only once, and just over 55% lies in the top ten. The germline CDR1 and CDR2 sequences are MNHEY and SMNVEV (reference sequence). J was trimmed by 4 bases and V by 4 bases; bases with no gene match: 8. The CDR3 contains 16 residues. Ophthalmopathy cases met thresholds of Clinical Activity Score at least 3, NOSPECS grade at least 4 and duration under 3 months. This clonotype has at least ten counts. Antigen: not known. Findings and limits, study-wide: Clonotypes that were expanded in thyroid above 0.001 mostly appeared in blood too.

The chain has TRBV27 and TRBJ2-1; the match to TRBD2 covers 9 bases. This receptor was identified in a woman aged 55 to 70 with Graves' ophthalmopathy. The sample was blood. The CDR3 loop is CASSYRLAGAYNEQFF. CDR3 coding DNA: TGTGCCAGCAGTTATAGGTTAGCGGGAGCTTACAATGAGCAGTTCTTC.